This T cell receptor (beta chain) was captured by sequencing in a study of tumor-infiltrating lymphocytes in primary liver carcinoma. CDR1 is MNHEY and CDR2 is SVGAGI in the germline V gene. The CDR3 extends over 12 amino acids. TCR beta cDNA was made from around 460 ng total RNA with a constant-region primer. Three nested multiplex PCR rounds, a slightly modified ARM-PCR method, built the TCR beta libraries. Primers for the first two PCR rounds were TRBV1-TRBV30 forward primers and a C-beta reverse primer (about 9 cycles per round). TCRdb called the multiplex PCR reads again in MiXCR, with one record for every CDR3 protein. In the table there are 90,000 to 150,000 distinct CDR3 sequences, about two thirds of which are singletons. Co-extracting RNA and DNA was done with 20-30 mg of unsorted bulk tissue as input.

This rearrangement joins TRBV6-5 to TRBJ2-3; D is unclear. The J call is doubtful: the DNA matches TRBJ1-5 better. The origin of this receptor is a woman in her sixties or seventies with primary liver carcinoma and hepatitis B virus infection. Material for sequencing was tumor-adjacent normal liver tissue. DNA for the CDR3: TGTGCCAGCAATCCCTATGCTGATACGCAGCATTTT. The encoded protein is CASNPYADTQHF.